This is a list of T cell receptor beta chains from one sample in a study of cytomegalovirus exposure and HLA in healthy donors. Using immunoSEQ multiplex PCR, the repertoire was profiled, and TCRdb retains in-frame clones only, with some absent. The sample records some 170,000 clones, about 9% being singletons. The sequencing sample was made of PBMCs. The receptors derive from a young woman in good health and CMV-seropositive. The CDR3 runs from the conserved cysteine through the conserved F or W. For some rows the clone size is stated as once, few or many, or as a class when expanded; others skip it.

CDR3 length,clone size,V gene,J gene,CDR3 protein
15,few,TRBV27,TRBJ1-4,CASSSTGFFNEKLFF
17,few,TRBV7-2,TRBJ2-1,CASSFGLAGSIDNEQFF
12,-,TRBV7-2,TRBJ2-5,CASSRQTETQYF
15,few,TRBV5-6,TRBJ1-5,CASSLDGNSNQPQHF
17,-,TRBV6-1,TRBJ2-1,CASSENTRLAEYNEQFF
14,-,TRBV7-9,TRBJ1-3,CASEDRVGGNTIYF
14,-,TRBV29-1,TRBJ2-5,CSVENRGRQETQYF
16,few,TRBV4-1,TRBJ2-1,CASSPPRPGSYNEQFF
16,few,TRBV30,TRBJ2-3,CALTVAGGPGTDTQYF
14,few,TRBV27,TRBJ1-1,CASSSRGANTEAFF